The next 26 T cell receptor beta chains were all read from a single sample in a study of blood T cells in healthy people across ages. Next came a second PCR, run for about 7 to 12 cycles, which used a sample-barcoded 5' primer along with a J-beta primer mix. TCRdb reprocessed the 5' RACE reads with MiXCR, giving one entry per CDR3 protein. The data hold 1.5 million to 2 million distinct CDR3 sequences, with just under 50% observed a single time. The sequencing sample was made of blood. The receptor set was obtained from a woman in her forties in good health.

This clonotype was seen more than once but under ten times. The rearrangement joins TRBV24-1 to TRBJ2-1; D uncertain. The CDR3 has 15 amino acids. Germline values: CDR1 KGHDR, CDR2 SFDVKD. V lost 4 bases and J lost 6, with 15 bases in between. The CDR3 DNA follows: TGTGCCACCAGTGACAACACTGCAGGTAGCAATGAGCAGTTCTTC. It codes for CATSDNTAGSNEQFF.

This clonotype was detected only a few times. This chain connects TRBV29-1 to TRBJ2-1; 14 positions agree with TRBD2. Trimming at V came to 6 bases and at J to 9 bases, leaving 7 bases not matched to a gene. CDR1 and CDR2 from the germline V gene are SQVTM and ANQGSEA. The CDR3 loop spans 14 amino acids. Here the CDR3 DNA reads TGCAGCGTGAAGACTAGCGGGGGGGTCGGTGAGCAGTTCTTC. It codes for CSVKTSGGVGEQFF.

CDR3 sequence: CASSLELYGEQYF. The CDR3 DNA reads as TGTGCCAGCAGTTTAGAACTCTACGGGGAGCAGTACTTC. V gene TRBV12-3 or TRBV12-4 combines with J gene TRBJ2-7, with no clear D. Between the trimmed V and J ends, which lost 1 base and 7 bases, there was a span of 11 bases. This CDR3 is 13 amino acids long.

Only a few counts were recorded for this clonotype. The V call is TRBV24-1, the J call TRBJ2-5; D is ambiguous. The V gene lost 3 bases and the J gene lost 11 bases, with 21 bases spanning the gap. CDR1 is KGHDR and CDR2 is SFDVKD in the germline V gene. The CDR3 has 15 residues. The CDR3 region is CATSDKNPHLDEQYF. For the CDR3, the DNA is TGTGCCACCAGTGATAAGAACCCGCATCTCGATGAGCAGTACTTC.

This clonotype was observed at least ten times. This chain connects TRBV7-2 to TRBJ1-2; the D is unclear. Trimming stripped 5 bases from V and 5 bases from J, with 9 bases between. The CDR3 extends over 12 amino acids. In germline, CDR1 is SGHTA, CDR2 FQGNSA. CDR3 protein: CASSPDTYGYTF. The CDR3 coding sequence is TGTGCCAGCAGCCCCGACACGTATGGCTACACCTTC.

This clonotype has only a few counts. The chain carries TRBV11-2 and TRBJ2-7; TRBD1 aligns across 10 bases. This CDR3 has 16 residues. In germline, CDR1 is SGHAT, CDR2 FQNNGV. V dropped 0 bases and J dropped 3; count of bases not matched to a gene: 5. The CDR3 nucleotides read TGTGCCAGCAGCTTAGATCGAGGACAGGGGGGCTACGAGCAGTACTTC. This gives the protein CASSLDRGQGGYEQYF.

CDR3 DNA sequence: TGTGCCAGCAGCACCGGGACAGGGCGACTTTATGGCTACACCTTC. Protein product: CASSTGTGRLYGYTF. The chain is built from TRBV5-5 and TRBJ1-2; TRBD1 agrees at 9 bases. Losses at the gene ends were 4 bases for V and 5 bases for J; bases not matched to a gene: 9. The length of the CDR3 is 15 residues. Germline V gene lookup returns CDR1 SGHKS and CDR2 YYEKEE (reference sequence).

This sequence joins TRBV11-2 and TRBJ2-1; 8 nucleotides agree with TRBD2. The CDR3 covers 16 residues. CDR1 is SGHAT, CDR2 FQNNGV, per germline. Trimming at V came to 5 bases and at J to 5 bases, leaving 11 bases not matched to a gene. The CDR3 here is CASSPMWRGEHNEQFF. CDR3 nucleotides: TGTGCCAGCAGCCCTATGTGGCGGGGGGAACACAATGAGCAGTTCTTC. The full variable domain, its missing parts supplied by reference TRBV11-2 and TRBJ2-1, is EAGVAQSPRYKIIEKRQSVAFWCNPISGHATLYWYQQILGQGPKLLIQFQNNGVVDDSQLPKDRFSAERLKGVDSTLKIQPAKLEDSAVYLCASSPMWRGEHNEQFFGPGTRLTVL.

The chain uses TRBV25-1 and TRBJ2-1; 7 positions match TRBD1. The germline gives CDR1 MGHDK, CDR2 SYGVNS. With V trimmed by 3 bases and J by 2 bases, 7 bases remained unmatched. There are 16 residues in the CDR3. This chain's CDR3 is CASSDPTGFAYNEQFF. CDR3 sequence (DNA): TGTGCCAGCAGTGACCCGACAGGGTTCGCCTACAATGAGCAGTTCTTC.

Only a few counts were recorded for this clonotype. The J gene is TRBJ2-5, the V gene TRBV20-1; 8 positions agree with TRBD2. The trim removed 3 bases at V and 4 bases at J, leaving 13 bases unmatched. Germline CDR1 is DFQATT and CDR2 is SNEGSKA (reference sequence). This CDR3 contains 16 residues. The CDR3 coding sequence is TGCAGTGCTAGTCTTCTAAGCGGGGGTGTTGGAGAGACCCAGTACTTC. Translating it yields CSASLLSGGVGETQYF.

The genes are TRBV10-3 and TRBJ2-5; D remains ambiguous. The J call is uncertain, as TRBJ2-7 better fits the DNA end. This CDR3 is 15 amino acids long. The germline CDR1 and CDR2 sequences are ENHRY and SYGVKD. This chain's CDR3 is CAISESKRPEDEQYF. CDR3 sequence (DNA): TGTGCCATCAGTGAGTCGAAACGGCCAGAGGACGAGCAGTACTTC.

The chain has TRBV6-5 and TRBJ2-3, with D perhaps TRBD1 or TRBD2 (5 bases each). Germline V CDR1 and CDR2: MNHEY, SVGAGI. The germline V and J ends were trimmed by 0 bases and 6 bases, with 19 bases remaining between them. The CDR3 is 17 residues long. CDR3 region: CASSYSGSRGPRDTQYF. CDR3 nucleotides: TGTGCCAGCAGTTACTCCGGTAGCCGGGGCCCGCGGGATACGCAGTATTTT.

The chain links TRBV13 to TRBJ2-1; D is unclear. The V gene lost 5 bases and the J gene lost 9 bases, with 14 bases spanning the gap. Germline CDR1 reads PRHDT; CDR2 reads FYEKMQ (reference sequence). CDR3 length: 13 amino acids. The CDR3 DNA reads as TGTGCCAGCAGCGACGCCGTAGATACTGAGCAGTTCTTC. This codes for CASSDAVDTEQFF.

This clonotype appeared a few times. V usage is TRBV2 and J usage is TRBJ2-3, with 8 bases lining up with TRBD1. Per germline, CDR1 SNHLY and CDR2 FYNNEI. The CDR3 runs 13 residues. The junction had 6 bases not matched to a gene; V was cut back by 7 bases and J by 6 bases. CDR3 sequence: CASNDRGRDTQYF. The CDR3 coding sequence is TGTGCCAGCAACGACAGGGGAAGGGATACGCAGTATTTT.

The chain links TRBV5-1 to TRBJ2-7; 7 nucleotides line up with TRBD1. The CDR3 is made up of 14 amino acids. The junction had 8 bases not matched to a gene; V was cut back by 4 bases and J by 4 bases. Germline CDR1 and CDR2: SGHRS and YFSETQ. In nucleotides, the CDR3 is TGCGCCAGCAGCGTCGGGACAGTTGTGTACGAGCAGTACTTC. Translation: CASSVGTVVYEQYF.

This clonotype was detected once. The chain carries TRBV12-3 or TRBV12-4 and TRBJ1-4; maybe TRBD1 (5 bases). The CDR3 loop spans 15 amino acids. Between the trimmed V and J ends, which lost 5 bases and 3 bases, there was a span of 13 bases. The CDR3 is CASSQQGRANEKLFF. For the CDR3, the DNA is TGTGCCAGCAGTCAGCAGGGCAGAGCTAATGAAAAACTGTTTTTT.

The sample holds one count of this clonotype. The chain carries TRBV7-9 and TRBJ2-3, with TRBD1 matching 9 bases. Germline lookup yields CDR1 SEHNR and CDR2 FQNEAQ (reference sequence). V lost 6 bases and J lost 8; bases outside the gene matches: 9. This CDR3 has 14 residues. This chain's CDR3 is CASRSTGGQTTQYF. The CDR3, as DNA: TGTGCCAGCAGATCGACAGGGGGACAGACTACGCAGTATTTT.

The CDR3 protein is CASSLGEGLTYEQYF. The CDR3 coding sequence is TGTGCCAGCAGCTTAGGGGAGGGACTAACCTACGAGCAGTACTTC. The genes are TRBV7-9 and TRBJ2-5; 7 bases match TRBD2. The DNA end favors TRBJ2-7, so the J call may be wrong. Per germline, CDR1 SEHNR and CDR2 FQNEAQ (reference sequence). This CDR3 spans 15 amino acids.

This clonotype was seen only a few times. This chain links TRBV13 with TRBJ1-4; the match to TRBD1 covers 7 bases. CDR3 size: 14 residues. V shed 0 bases and J 8 bases; nucleotides not matched to a gene: 3. CDR1 is PRHDT and CDR2 is FYEKMQ in the germline V gene (reference sequence). The chain's CDR3 is CASSLGVTGEKLFF. CDR3 nucleotide sequence: TGTGCCAGCAGCTTAGGGGTGACAGGGGAAAAACTGTTTTTT.

Worth noting for this clonotype: A junction end diverges from the germline sequence, so it may reflect a read error. The V gene is TRBV20-1, the J gene TRBJ2-1; 7 bases are a match to TRBD1. The CDR3 sequence is 14 residues long. The germline gives CDR1 DFQATT, CDR2 SNEGSKA (reference sequence). The CDR3 protein is CSARDRVAYNEQFF. The CDR3 bases are TGCAGTGCCAGAGACAGGGTGGCATACAATGAGCAGTTCTTC.

This chain joins TRBV29-1 and TRBJ2-3; D gene unclear. The CDR3 covers 13 residues. CDR1 and CDR2 (germline): SQVTM, ANQGSEA. Trimming cost V 3 bases and J 4 bases, with 11 bases left between them. The CDR3 reads CSVEPSAADTQYF. Here the CDR3 DNA reads TGCAGCGTTGAGCCCTCAGCAGCAGATACGCAGTATTTT.

Here the CDR3 reads CASSSSGTGAEETQYF. CDR3 sequence (DNA): TGCGCCAGCAGCTCCTCCGGGACAGGGGCGGAAGAGACCCAGTACTTC. The genes are TRBV5-1 and TRBJ2-5; 10 bases agree with TRBD1. Germline V lookup: CDR1 SGHRS, CDR2 YFSETQ. The CDR3 has 16 amino acids. The V gene end was trimmed by 3 bases and the J gene end by 3 bases; junction bases not matched to a gene: 8.

This chain joins TRBV12-3 or TRBV12-4 and TRBJ1-2, with 7 bases that match TRBD1. V dropped 7 bases and J dropped 7; count of bases not matched to a gene: 9. The CDR3 is 13 residues long. The chain's CDR3 is CASTTTGPGGYTF. The CDR3 DNA reads as TGTGCCAGCACTACGACAGGGCCTGGTGGCTACACCTTC.

The chain uses TRBV5-1 and TRBJ2-1, with D tentatively TRBD1 or TRBD2 (6 bases each). CDR3 length: 15 residues. Germline CDR1 is SGHRS and CDR2 is YFSETQ. V was shortened by 2 bases and J by 6 bases, with 15 bases between the two germline ends. The CDR3 sequence: CASSLSGAVFNEQFF. The CDR3 nucleotides are TGCGCCAGCAGCTTATCGGGGGCCGTGTTCAATGAGCAGTTCTTC.

This clonotype was picked up one time. The chain combines TRBV4-3 with TRBJ1-6, with D maybe TRBD1 (6 bases). The V gene lost 0 bases and the J gene lost 0 bases, with 12 bases spanning the gap. Germline-derived CDR1 and CDR2 are LGHNA and YSLEER. The CDR3 spans 18 residues. Here the CDR3 DNA reads TGCGCCAGCAGCCAAGATGCAGACAGGAGCTCCTATAATTCACCCCTCCACTTT. Translated, it gives CASSQDADRSSYNSPLHF.

The chain links TRBV2 to TRBJ2-3; 7 bases agree with TRBD2. The germline gives CDR1 SNHLY, CDR2 FYNNEI. V lost 5 bases, J lost 3 bases, and 5 bases stayed unmatched. CDR3 length equals 14 residues. The CDR3: CASSPLAETDTQYF. CDR3 nucleotide sequence: TGTGCCAGCAGTCCGCTAGCGGAGACAGATACGCAGTATTTT.